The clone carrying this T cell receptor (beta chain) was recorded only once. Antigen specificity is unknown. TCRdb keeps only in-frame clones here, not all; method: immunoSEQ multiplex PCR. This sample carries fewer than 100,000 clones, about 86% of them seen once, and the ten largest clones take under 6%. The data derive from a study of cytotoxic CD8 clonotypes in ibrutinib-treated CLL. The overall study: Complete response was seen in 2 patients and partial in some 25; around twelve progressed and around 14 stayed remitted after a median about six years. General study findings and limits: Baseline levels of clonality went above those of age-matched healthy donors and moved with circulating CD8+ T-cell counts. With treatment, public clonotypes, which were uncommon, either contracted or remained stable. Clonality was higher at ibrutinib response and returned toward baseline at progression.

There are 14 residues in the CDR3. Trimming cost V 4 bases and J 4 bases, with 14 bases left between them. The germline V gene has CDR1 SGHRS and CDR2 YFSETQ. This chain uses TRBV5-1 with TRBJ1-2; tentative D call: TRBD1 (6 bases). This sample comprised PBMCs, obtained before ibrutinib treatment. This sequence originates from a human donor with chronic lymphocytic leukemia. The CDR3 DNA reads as TGCGCCAGCAGCCCGACTACAGGGTTCTATGGCTACACCTTC. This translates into CASSPTTGFYGYTF.